This TCR beta chain was retrieved from a study of T cell repertoires in cytomegalovirus infection. As for the study in general: An indication of both CMV infection and matching HLA type came from public TCR beta signatures.

Each CDR3 protein is one row after TCRdb ran MiXCR on the reads. Here the sample spans hundreds of thousands of distinct CDR3 sequences, approximately 8.9% being singletons. This clonotype was observed many times. The antigen is undetermined. Looked up from germline, CDR1 is SGHTA and CDR2 is FQGNSA. V dropped 3 bases and J dropped 5 bases, with 13 bases sitting between them. The CDR3 extends over 14 amino acids. Overall study results and limits: It was HLA-C-restricted CMV-specific TCR beta clonotypes that dominated the response ex vivo.

Sequenced material: PBMCs. This chain links TRBV7-2 with TRBJ2-5; D perhaps matches TRBD2 (6 bases). This TCR derives from a human donor in good health (CMV status not recorded). Some clones in this sample may be carry-over from other donors' samples. The CDR3 sequence: CASSLRDRGETQYF. The CDR3 nucleotides read TGTGCCAGCAGCTTGCGGGATCGAGGGGAGACCCAGTACTTC.